This TCR beta chain was identified during a study of response to subunit inactivated influenza vaccine (dated by TCRdb to 2017 to 2018). Regarding the study in general: Deep quantitative T cell receptor repertoire profiling was used in the study to track responses to a trivalent subunit inactivated influenza vaccine.

A few counts support this clonotype. There is no known antigen for this receptor. Base qualities are not at hand, and no much larger clone is one base apart. Libraries were made using RT-PCR. Sequencing instrument: Illumina HiSeq 2500. TCRdb reran the public reads through fastp at Q25 and MiXCR, keeping productive beta chains. Records with the same CDR3 protein are collapsed into one entry carrying the most frequent genes and DNA. Counted in this sample were over 300,000 distinct CDR3 sequences; roughly 22% of them appeared once. 9.5% to 13% of the sample lies in the top ten. The CDR1 and CDR2 encoded by the germline V gene are SGHRS and YFSETQ. A distance of 18 bases separates the germline ends of V and J, which lose 4 bases and 2 bases respectively. The CDR3, from cysteine to phenylalanine, totals 17 residues. Of the read, only the CDR3 DNA is kept; its 51 bases are in frame from base 1. Results and caveats for the whole study, not just this receptor: It was suggested by the authors that each seasonal influenza vaccination may recruit only a limited number of new T cells.

Recombination linked TRBV5-1 to TRBJ2-2, with TRBD2 as a weak D call on 6 bases. The sample was PBMCs from blood, taken about 19 months after vaccination. This TCR was sampled from a man aged 50 to 69 who received an inactivated influenza vaccine. Donor details come from another sample of the same person, matched by shared clones. The CDR3 region: CASSPSRGGSNTGELFF. The base sequence is TGCGCCAGCAGCCCCTCACGGGGAGGCTCTAACACCGGGGAGCTGTTTTTT. With the rest looked up from the reference TRBV5-1 and TRBJ2-2 genes rather than sequenced, the full variable domain is KAGVTQTPRYLIKTRGQQVTLSCSPISGHRSVSWYQQTPGQGLQFLFEYFSETQRNKGNFPGRFSGRQFSNSRSEMNVSTLELGDSALYLCASSPSRGGSNTGELFFGEGSRLTVL.